In this sample, the clone carrying this TCR beta chain turned up once. Its target is unknown. A Clinical Activity Score of at least 3, a NOSPECS grade of at least 4 and a duration under 3 months were recorded in the ophthalmopathy patients. The authors obtained PBMCs from about 9.5 ml of fresh peripheral blood. The germline CDR1 and CDR2 sequences are ENHRY and SYGVKD. The CDR3 consists of 15 residues. V lost 2 bases, J lost 0 bases, and 10 bases lay in between. What was amplified from RNA transcripts were TCR beta CDR3 regions. Researchers ran a first-round RT-PCR on the TCR CDR3 using the HTBI primer set. TCRdb reprocessed the multiplex PCR reads via MiXCR and lists one record per CDR3 protein. The repertoire holds hundreds of thousands of distinct CDR3 sequences, with 24% as singletons. The sample originates from a study of T cells in Graves' hyperthyroidism and ophthalmopathy. Notes on the study in general: Within blood appeared most thyroid clonotypes that had expanded above 0.001.

The receptor was derived from a woman in her 30s with Graves' ophthalmopathy. The V and J genes are TRBV10-3 and TRBJ2-5; no definite D call. Input material: blood. This CDR3 reads CAISETGRNQETQYF. CDR3 bases: TGTGCCATCAGTGAGACCGGACGGAACCAAGAGACCCAGTACTTC.